This T cell receptor beta chain came from a study of blood T cell repertoires in COVID-19. The ends lost 6 bases at V and 5 bases at J; junction bases unmatched: 7. CDR3 length: 16 residues. In germline, CDR1 is MDHEN, CDR2 SYDVKM. Assay: immunoSEQ multiplex PCR; the TCRdb copy retains only in-frame clones and omits some. In the table there are around 220,000 clones, approximately 80% of which are singletons. The chain links TRBV28 to TRBJ2-5; 15 bases match TRBD2. The sequencing sample was made of peripheral blood. This receptor was identified in an elderly woman with acute or convalescent COVID-19. In DNA, the CDR3 is TGTGCCAGCAGCCGTGGACTAGCGGGAGGGGAGGAGACCCAGTACTTC. Residues: CASSRGLAGGEETQYF.